The entry that follows covers one T cell receptor (beta chain) sequence. Repertoires were generated with immunoSEQ multiplex PCR, while TCRdb's copy carries only in-frame clones and drops some. The table includes 390,000 or so clones, roughly 90% detected once. This entry is derived from a study of blood T cell repertoires in COVID-19. CDR1 and CDR2 (germline): SGHKS, YYEKEE (reference sequence). V lost 0 bases to trimming and J lost 3 bases; unmatched junction nucleotides: 3. This CDR3 is built from 14 residues. The genes are TRBV5-5 and TRBJ2-7; 7 nucleotides align to TRBD1. The source material was peripheral blood. The sequence was obtained from a man aged 18 to 30 with active or convalescent COVID-19. The DNA of the CDR3 is TGTGCCAGCAGCTTGGATCCAGGGGGCTACGAGCAGTACTTC. Residues: CASSLDPGGYEQYF. The complete variable domain, with remaining parts taken from reference TRBV5-5 and TRBJ2-7, reads DAGVTQSPTHLIKTRGQQVTLRCSPISGHKSVSWYQQVLGQGPQFIFQYYEKEERGRGNFPDRFSARQFPNYSSELNVNALLLGDSALYLCASSLDPGGYEQYFGPGTRLTVT.